A selection of T cell receptor beta chains follows, all from one sample in a study of identical twins. One entry per CDR3 protein results from TCRdb running MiXCR on the 5' RACE reads. The sample lists around 100,000 distinct CDR3 sequences; roughly 6% were seen once. The sample taken for sequencing was memory T cells sorted from blood. The source of these receptors is a woman in her fifties or sixties in good health. Both conserved end residues are part of each CDR3. Fields, in order: CDR3 protein, J gene, V gene, D gene. The D gene is left open where the match is weak.

CDR3aa: CAIMEGLASTDTQYF; j_gene: TRBJ2-3; v_gene: TRBV10-3; d_gene: TRBD2
CDR3aa: CASSELAINNEQFF; j_gene: TRBJ2-1; v_gene: TRBV25-1; d_gene: -
CDR3aa: CASSPGTGGYNEQFF; j_gene: TRBJ2-1; v_gene: TRBV18; d_gene: TRBD1
CDR3aa: CSARKGGSTGELFF; j_gene: TRBJ2-2; v_gene: TRBV29-1; d_gene: -
CDR3aa: CASSSSGQLNTEAFF; j_gene: TRBJ1-1; v_gene: TRBV5-1; d_gene: -
CDR3aa: CASSLDYTDTQYF; j_gene: TRBJ2-3; v_gene: TRBV12-3/TRBV12-4; d_gene: -
CDR3aa: CASSNGLEGSEQFF; j_gene: TRBJ2-1; v_gene: TRBV5-1; d_gene: TRBD2
CDR3aa: CASSLAPDRVLNEQFF; j_gene: TRBJ2-1; v_gene: TRBV5-1; d_gene: TRBD1
CDR3aa: CASSLESGPNYGYTF; j_gene: TRBJ1-2; v_gene: TRBV11-2; d_gene: -
CDR3aa: CASSYNGDSNQPQHF; j_gene: TRBJ1-5; v_gene: TRBV6-6; d_gene: -
CDR3aa: CASSVGQGVITDTQYF; j_gene: TRBJ2-3; v_gene: TRBV6-6; d_gene: TRBD1
CDR3aa: CSVTRQGSQFF; j_gene: TRBJ2-1; v_gene: TRBV29-1; d_gene: TRBD1
CDR3aa: CASSPPGLQETQCF; j_gene: TRBJ2-5; v_gene: TRBV18; d_gene: -
CDR3aa: CASSPPVLATYEKLFF; j_gene: TRBJ1-4; v_gene: TRBV12-3/TRBV12-4; d_gene: -
CDR3aa: CASSSRSWTGPFGYGYTF; j_gene: TRBJ1-2; v_gene: TRBV13; d_gene: TRBD1
CDR3aa: CASSRTSGYQETQYF; j_gene: TRBJ2-5; v_gene: TRBV7-9; d_gene: TRBD2
CDR3aa: CASSRQGLGVEQYF; j_gene: TRBJ2-7; v_gene: TRBV12-3/TRBV12-4; d_gene: -
CDR3aa: CSARKRALLDTQYF; j_gene: TRBJ2-3; v_gene: TRBV20-1; d_gene: -
CDR3aa: CAIVTDTQYF; j_gene: TRBJ2-3; v_gene: TRBV10-3; d_gene: -
CDR3aa: CASSVRQQPSTDTQYF; j_gene: TRBJ2-3; v_gene: TRBV5-1; d_gene: -
CDR3aa: CASRRAPGLDPHNEQFF; j_gene: TRBJ2-1; v_gene: TRBV5-4; d_gene: TRBD2
CDR3aa: CASSLDNKNEQFF; j_gene: TRBJ2-1; v_gene: TRBV5-1; d_gene: -
CDR3aa: CASRASGSGLQYF; j_gene: TRBJ2-7; v_gene: TRBV27; d_gene: TRBD2
CDR3aa: CASTRDRGTDTQYF; j_gene: TRBJ2-3; v_gene: TRBV12-3/TRBV12-4; d_gene: TRBD1
CDR3aa: CSGATGKETQYF; j_gene: TRBJ2-5; v_gene: TRBV29-1; d_gene: TRBD1
CDR3aa: CASSLAGLYTEAFF; j_gene: TRBJ1-1; v_gene: TRBV5-4; d_gene: -
CDR3aa: CASSARTDTQYF; j_gene: TRBJ2-3; v_gene: TRBV6-1; d_gene: -
CDR3aa: CASSTGQMNQPQHF; j_gene: TRBJ1-5; v_gene: TRBV7-9; d_gene: -
CDR3aa: CASSGLGGAEKLFF; j_gene: TRBJ1-4; v_gene: TRBV4-1; d_gene: -
CDR3aa: CASSLGGKANNEQFF; j_gene: TRBJ2-1; v_gene: TRBV5-1; d_gene: -
CDR3aa: CASSFFGGLNTEAFF; j_gene: TRBJ1-1; v_gene: TRBV12-3/TRBV12-4; d_gene: -
CDR3aa: CASSPQQKPNEQFF; j_gene: TRBJ2-1; v_gene: TRBV28; d_gene: -
CDR3aa: CASSRLNYNEQFF; j_gene: TRBJ2-1; v_gene: TRBV3-1; d_gene: -
CDR3aa: CASSYSAGNSYEQYF; j_gene: TRBJ2-7; v_gene: TRBV6-6; d_gene: -
CDR3aa: CSAREMGRANQPQHF; j_gene: TRBJ1-5; v_gene: TRBV20-1; d_gene: -
CDR3aa: CASSVSGRAGETQYF; j_gene: TRBJ2-5; v_gene: TRBV7-3; d_gene: TRBD2
CDR3aa: CASSSGGGNTIYF; j_gene: TRBJ1-3; v_gene: TRBV12-3/TRBV12-4; d_gene: TRBD1
CDR3aa: CASTRGGPYEQYF; j_gene: TRBJ2-7; v_gene: TRBV6-1; d_gene: -
CDR3aa: CATSEGAGLAQHF; j_gene: TRBJ1-5; v_gene: TRBV24-1; d_gene: -
CDR3aa: CASSEKYEQYF; j_gene: TRBJ2-7; v_gene: TRBV10-2; d_gene: -
CDR3aa: CATSREEETQYF; j_gene: TRBJ2-5; v_gene: TRBV15; d_gene: -
CDR3aa: CASSFQPGQGRIFYGYTF; j_gene: TRBJ1-2; v_gene: TRBV7-9; d_gene: TRBD1
CDR3aa: CASSPGTGGGDTEAFF; j_gene: TRBJ1-1; v_gene: TRBV4-1; d_gene: TRBD1
CDR3aa: CASSPGKDGNTIYF; j_gene: TRBJ1-3; v_gene: TRBV18; d_gene: -
CDR3aa: CSAREPGRSSTDTQYF; j_gene: TRBJ2-3; v_gene: TRBV20-1; d_gene: -
CDR3aa: CASSLGGRAPTDTQYF; j_gene: TRBJ2-3; v_gene: TRBV7-8; d_gene: TRBD2
CDR3aa: CASSLDVAGELFF; j_gene: TRBJ2-2; v_gene: TRBV7-9; d_gene: -
CDR3aa: CASSSVGGGVTDTQYF; j_gene: TRBJ2-3; v_gene: TRBV12-3/TRBV12-4; d_gene: TRBD2
CDR3aa: CASIPTSGRTSTDTQYF; j_gene: TRBJ2-3; v_gene: TRBV11-2; d_gene: TRBD2
CDR3aa: CASSRISGEQFF; j_gene: TRBJ2-1; v_gene: TRBV4-1; d_gene: -
CDR3aa: CSVRSSVGRAFEQFF; j_gene: TRBJ2-1; v_gene: TRBV29-1; d_gene: TRBD2